This TCR beta chain was documented in a study of post-analysis software for immune sequencing data. The CDR3 is made up of 16 amino acids. Looked up from germline, CDR1 is SGHTA and CDR2 is FQGNSA. As concerns this clonotype: Its antigen is not identified. A read error may account for a junction end that differs from germline.

Prepared libraries of TCR beta cDNA carried unique molecular identifiers. Via MiXCR, TCRdb re-called the PCR reads, giving one row per CDR3 protein. Among a few hundred thousand distinct CDR3 sequences listed, approximately 38% were seen once. The study's findings and limits: People with multiple sclerosis had a significantly lower normalized Chao1 diversity than controls did. Four or five TRBV segments were more frequent in patients than controls; TRBV5-6, TRBV5-1 and TRBV20-1 belonged to this group.

The chain joins TRBV7-2 to TRBJ1-6; D is perhaps TRBD1 (5 bases). The origin of this receptor is a girl aged 2-15 years with multiple sclerosis. Source material: blood. The CDR3 DNA follows: TGTGCCAGCAGGGTTCAGGGACCGGATGGGTATTCACCCCCCCACTTT. Encoded protein: CASRVQGPDGYSPPHF.